These T cell receptor beta chains were read from a single sample in a study of CD4 T cells in relation to SARS-CoV-2 and coronaviruses. The table came from immunoSEQ multiplex PCR; TCRdb's copy has only in-frame clones and leaves some out. The sample lists approximately 12,000 clones, about 72% occurring once. No antigen is known for these receptors. The sequencing sample was made of CD4+ T cells from PBMCs, cultured in vitro. These receptors were taken from a human donor in good health. The CDR3 runs from the conserved cysteine through the conserved F or W. Fields, in order: clone size, D gene, V gene, CDR3 length, J gene, CDR3 DNA, CDR3 protein. D genes are given only for firm matches. Clone size, where shown, is once, few, many, or a class for clones that have expanded.

-,TRBD1,TRBV2,13,TRBJ1-2,TGTGCCAGCAAAATGACAGGGGACTATGGCTACACCTTC,CASKMTGDYGYTF
few,TRBD1,TRBV19,15,TRBJ2-7,TGTGCCAGTAGTGTATCGACAGGGGGCCCCTACGAGCAGTACTTC,CASSVSTGGPYEQYF
-,-,TRBV9,15,TRBJ2-5,TGTGCCAGCAGCGTAGGACAGATTAAGCAAGAGACCCAGTACTTC,CASSVGQIKQETQYF
few,-,TRBV4-1,20,TRBJ2-7,TGCGCCAGCAGCCCCATAGGACTTTTATCGGTGATGGGGGGGCCCTACGAGCAGTACTTC,CASSPIGLLSVMGGPYEQYF
-,TRBD1,TRBV19,17,TRBJ2-2,TGTGCCAGTAGTACCGTTTCGGGACAGGGAAACACCGGGGAGCTGTTTTTT,CASSTVSGQGNTGELFF
-,-,TRBV29-1,14,TRBJ2-7,TGCAGCGCCGTCAAGACACCTGACCTCACCGAGCAGTACTTC,CSAVKTPDLTEQYF
few,-,TRBV2,13,TRBJ2-2,TGTGCCAGCAGACAGGAGAACACCGGGGAGCTGTTTTTT,CASRQENTGELFF
-,-,TRBV29-1,12,TRBJ2-1,TGCAGCGTTAAGGGGATCTACAATGAGCAGTTCTTC,CSVKGIYNEQFF
-,-,TRBV12-3/TRBV12-4,12,TRBJ1-1,TGTGCCAGCACCCTGGCAGGGAGGTATCCTTTCTTT,CASTLAGRYPFF
-,-,TRBV9,15,TRBJ2-5,TGTGCCAGCAGCGTAGGGAATAGCGTCGAGGGGACCCAGTACTTC,CASSVGNSVEGTQYF
few,TRBD1,TRBV5-4,17,TRBJ2-2,TGTGCCAGCAGCTTGGCCTCCGGGACAGCGTTGAGCGGGGAGCTGTTTTTT,CASSLASGTALSGELFF
few,TRBD2,TRBV9,16,TRBJ2-3,TGTGCCAGCAGCGTAGGCCCTAGCGGGAACGCAGATACGCAGTATTTT,CASSVGPSGNADTQYF
once,-,TRBV2,13,TRBJ1-2,TGTGTCATAGCGGAGCCGATCACCTATGGCTACACCTTC,CVIAEPITYGYTF
few,-,TRBV6-2/TRBV6-3,13,TRBJ2-5,TGTGCCAGCAGTTACGGGAGAGAAGAGACCCAGTACTTC,CASSYGREETQYF
-,-,TRBV5-6,12,TRBJ1-2,TGTGCCAGTAGGGTAGGGACCTATGGCTACACCTTC,CASRVGTYGYTF
once,TRBD2,TRBV2,14,TRBJ2-7,TGTGCCAGCAGTGAGCTAGCGGAGCCCCCCGAGCAGTACTTC,CASSELAEPPEQYF
-,-,TRBV10-3,12,TRBJ1-1,TGTGCCATCAGTGTGAGCGGTACTGAAGCTTTCTTT,CAISVSGTEAFF
-,-,TRBV7-9,16,TRBJ2-3,TGTGCCAGCAGCTTACGGGTAGGGGCGGTGGGAGATACGCAGTATTTT,CASSLRVGAVGDTQYF
-,-,TRBV5-6,13,TRBJ1-2,TGTGCCAGTTCGAGAGGGGAGCGTGGTGGCTACACCTTC,CASSRGERGGYTF
-,-,TRBV30,18,TRBJ1-2,TGTGCCTGGAGTAGGTTGGGAGTCTCGGGACGCCGGATAAGGGGCTACACCTTC,CAWSRLGVSGRRIRGYTF
-,TRBD1,TRBV29-1,13,TRBJ1-2,TGCAGCGTTGAAACGACAGGGTATAAGGGCTACACCTTC,CSVETTGYKGYTF
once,-,TRBV3-1/TRBV3-2,16,TRBJ1-3,TGTGCCAGCACCCGGGGAGGGGCCGGGGGAGGAAACACCATATATTTT,CASTRGGAGGGNTIYF
few,TRBD1,TRBV6-1,11,TRBJ1-2,TGTGCCAGCAGTTTTTTCCGGGACAGCCTCTTC,CASSFFRDSLF
-,-,TRBV18,15,TRBJ1-1,TGTGCCAGCTCAAAGACAGGAAACGGGAACACTGAAGCTTTCTTT,CASSKTGNGNTEAFF
-,-,TRBV6-5,15,TRBJ1-5,TGTGCCAGCAGCCTGATGGCAGCTAGCAATCAGCCCCAGCATTTT,CASSLMAASNQPQHF
-,TRBD2,TRBV5-1,15,TRBJ2-5,TGCGCCAGCAGCTTGTCTGGGGGGGTCACAGAGACCCAGTACTTC,CASSLSGGVTETQYF
-,TRBD1,TRBV2,16,TRBJ1-5,TGTGCCAGCAGTGAAGTAGAGGGGGCGCGAAATCAGCCCCAGCATTTT,CASSEVEGARNQPQHF
-,-,TRBV19,14,TRBJ2-3,TGTGCCAGTAGTATAGATCCTAGCAGAGATACGCAGTATTTT,CASSIDPSRDTQYF
few,-,TRBV19,13,TRBJ1-6,TGTGCCAGTAGGAACCAGGGGAATTCACCCCTCCACTTT,CASRNQGNSPLHF
-,-,TRBV12-3/TRBV12-4,13,TRBJ2-6,TGTGCCAGCGGCAACTCTGGGGCCAACGTCCTGACTTTC,CASGNSGANVLTF
-,-,TRBV6-2/TRBV6-3,17,TRBJ2-2,TGTGCCAGCAGCCGGCCGCGATCGGACGTTCGCACCGGGGAGCTGTTTTTT,CASSRPRSDVRTGELFF
-,-,TRBV18,16,TRBJ2-2,TGTGCCAGCTCCCCTTGGGAGCAGGTCGGGACCGGGGAGCTGTTTTTT,CASSPWEQVGTGELFF
-,TRBD2,TRBV5-1,17,TRBJ2-2,TGCGCCAGCAGCCAGATTAGCGGAGGGAGGGACACCGGGGAGCTGTTTTTT,CASSQISGGRDTGELFF
-,TRBD1,TRBV7-2,18,TRBJ2-1,TGTGCCAGCAGCATCGGGACAGGGTTGAAATGGTCCTACAATGAGCAGTTCTTC,CASSIGTGLKWSYNEQFF
-,TRBD1,TRBV10-1,14,TRBJ2-7,TGCGCCACTCTCCGGGACAGGACGTCCTACGAGCAGTACTTC,CATLRDRTSYEQYF
-,-,TRBV9,12,TRBJ2-7,TGTGCCAGCAGCGTAGGGGTAGGGGAGCAGTACTTC,CASSVGVGEQYF
-,-,TRBV5-8,14,TRBJ2-7,TGTGCCAGCGGCTTGGTCCCCGAGACCTACGAGCAGTACTTC,CASGLVPETYEQYF
-,-,TRBV7-2,14,TRBJ2-5,TGTGCCAGCAGCGGACCCCCGATCGTGGAGACCCAGTACTTC,CASSGPPIVETQYF
-,-,TRBV12-3/TRBV12-4,12,TRBJ1-3,TGTGCCAGCAGTTTGGAATTTCACACCATATATTTT,CASSLEFHTIYF
-,-,TRBV5-6,14,TRBJ2-7,TGTGCCAGCAGCTTTAAGGGGGGCTCCTACGAGCAGTACTTC,CASSFKGGSYEQYF
-,TRBD2,TRBV6-2/TRBV6-3,18,TRBJ2-1,TGTGCCAGCAGTGGACTAGCGGGAGTTAAAGGTTCCTACAATGAGCAGTTCTTC,CASSGLAGVKGSYNEQFF
-,-,TRBV6-7,17,TRBJ2-1,TGTGCCAGCAGTTCCCCCCCCAGAGCCGAAACTTACAATGAGCAGTTCTTC,CASSSPPRAETYNEQFF
-,-,TRBV19,13,TRBJ2-5,TGTGCCAGTAGTAACGGGGACCAAGAGACCCAGTACTTC,CASSNGDQETQYF
-,-,TRBV10-1,13,TRBJ1-1,TGCGCCAGCAGTGAAAGCGGAGCCTCCGAAGCTTTCTTT,CASSESGASEAFF
-,-,TRBV12-2,15,TRBJ2-1,TGTGCAAGTCGCTTAGGTACTAGCCACTACAATGAGCAGTTCTTC,CASRLGTSHYNEQFF
-,-,TRBV21-1,16,TRBJ2-2,TGTGCCAGCAGCAGGGCCAGCCATTTTAACACCGGGGAGCTGTTTTTT,CASSRASHFNTGELFF
-,TRBD2,TRBV11-3,14,TRBJ2-7,TGTGCCAGCAGCTTACAGACTAGCGGGGCCGAGCAGTACTTC,CASSLQTSGAEQYF
-,-,TRBV11-3,14,TRBJ2-2,TGTGCCAGCAGCTTAGGGTACCGAACCGGGGAGCTGTTTTTT,CASSLGYRTGELFF
-,-,TRBV4-2,14,TRBJ1-4,TGTGCCAGCAGCCAGGAACTACAGGGTCAAAAACTGTTTTTT,CASSQELQGQKLFF
-,-,TRBV4-1,14,TRBJ2-5,TGCGCCAGCAGCCACCGACAGGCACAAGAGACCCAGTACTTC,CASSHRQAQETQYF
-,TRBD2,TRBV4-1,15,TRBJ2-7,TGCGCCAGCAGCCAAGGAGGAGCGGGAGAGAGGGAGCAGTACTTC,CASSQGGAGEREQYF
-,-,TRBV6-2/TRBV6-3,19,TRBJ2-5,TGTGCCAGCAGTTACGGGTCTTACGGGACCAAGACGGGGCGAGAGACCCAGTACTTC,CASSYGSYGTKTGRETQYF
-,TRBD2,TRBV27,16,TRBJ2-7,TGTGCCAGCGCTAGGACTAGCGGGAGGGCCGGACACGAGCAGTACTTC,CASARTSGRAGHEQYF
-,TRBD1,TRBV27,13,TRBJ1-2,TGTGCCAGCAGACAGGGGGAAGTCTATGGCTACACCTTC,CASRQGEVYGYTF
-,TRBD2,TRBV4-3,14,TRBJ2-5,TGCGCCAGCAGCCAAGAAGCGGGGGTAGAGACCCAGTACTTC,CASSQEAGVETQYF
-,-,TRBV6-5,13,TRBJ2-7,TGTGCCAGCAGTTACCAGGGCTCCTACGAGCAGTACTTC,CASSYQGSYEQYF
-,TRBD2,TRBV6-5,16,TRBJ2-1,TGTGCCAGCAGTTCCCGACTAGCGGGACCCTACAATGAGCAGTTCTTC,CASSSRLAGPYNEQFF
-,-,TRBV29-1,15,TRBJ1-4,TGCAGCGTTGGTTCTCTCGGGGTTCCTAATGAAAAACTGTTTTTT,CSVGSLGVPNEKLFF
-,TRBD2,TRBV11-3,16,TRBJ2-3,TGTGCCAGCAGCCGGGGACTAGCGCCGGCCGGAGATACGCAGTATTTT,CASSRGLAPAGDTQYF
-,TRBD1,TRBV30,18,TRBJ1-6,TGTGCCTGGAGTGAGCTCCCCCTCCGGATAGGGGGCGGATCACCCCTCCACTTT,CAWSELPLRIGGGSPLHF